This paragraph reports one TCR beta chain. As originally analysed: Estimates of nucleated cell counts were drawn from the amplification of reference gene primers. The method was immunoSEQ multiplex PCR; TCRdb's version includes in-frame clones alone and lacks a portion of them. V and J calls and clone size follow that table, whereas D and trimming were derived from the DNA. Here the sample spans roughly 90,000 clones, 80% being singletons. The data derive from a study of blood T cell repertoires in COVID-19. Study information: Researchers got acute and convalescent COVID-19 samples from the United States, Italy and Spain. Sample material is recorded as cDNA or gDNA derived from T cells, B-cell-depleted T cells, or PBMCs.

Germline CDR1 is DFQATT and CDR2 is SNEGSKA (reference sequence). The CDR3 runs 10 residues. The V gene lost 5 bases and the J gene lost 5 bases, with 6 bases spanning the gap. Sequenced sample: peripheral blood. This chain joins TRBV20-1 and TRBJ1-2, with unresolved D. This receptor was obtained from a woman in her 70s with acute or convalescent COVID-19. The CDR3 spells CSAPSYGYTF. CDR3 nucleotide sequence: TGCAGTGCTCCGTCTTATGGCTACACCTTC.